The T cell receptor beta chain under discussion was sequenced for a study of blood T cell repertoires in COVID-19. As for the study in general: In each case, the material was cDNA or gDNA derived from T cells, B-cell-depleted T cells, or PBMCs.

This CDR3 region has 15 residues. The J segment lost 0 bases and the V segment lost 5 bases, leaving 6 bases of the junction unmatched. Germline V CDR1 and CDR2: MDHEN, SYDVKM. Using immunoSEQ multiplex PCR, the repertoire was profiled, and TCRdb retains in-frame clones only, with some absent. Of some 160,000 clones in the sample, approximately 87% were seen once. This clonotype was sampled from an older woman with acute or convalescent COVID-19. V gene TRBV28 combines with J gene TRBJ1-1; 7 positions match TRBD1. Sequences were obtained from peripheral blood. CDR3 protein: CASSPGGPMNTEAFF. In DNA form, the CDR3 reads TGTGCCAGCAGTCCAGGGGGTCCCATGAACACTGAAGCTTTCTTT.